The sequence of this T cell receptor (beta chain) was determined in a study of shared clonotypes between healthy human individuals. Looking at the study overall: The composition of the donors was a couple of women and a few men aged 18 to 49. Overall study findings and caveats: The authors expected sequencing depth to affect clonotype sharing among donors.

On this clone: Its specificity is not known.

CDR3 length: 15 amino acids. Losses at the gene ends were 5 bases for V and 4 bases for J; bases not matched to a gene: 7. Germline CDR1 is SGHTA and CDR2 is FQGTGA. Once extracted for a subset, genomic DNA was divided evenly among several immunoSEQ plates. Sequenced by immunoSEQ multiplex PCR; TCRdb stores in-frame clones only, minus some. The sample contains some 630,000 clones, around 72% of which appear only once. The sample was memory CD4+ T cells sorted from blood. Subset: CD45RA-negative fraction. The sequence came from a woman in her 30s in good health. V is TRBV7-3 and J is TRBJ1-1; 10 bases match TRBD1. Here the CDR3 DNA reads TGTGCCAGCAGCCCGCGACAGGGGGCAGGCACTGAAGCTTTCTTT. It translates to CASSPRQGAGTEAFF.